A selection of T cell receptor beta chains follows, all from one sample in a study of T-cell reconstitution after alpha-beta-depleted transplantation in children. TCRdb reprocessed the PCR reads with MiXCR, giving one entry per CDR3 protein. Among fewer than 150,000 distinct CDR3 sequences listed, roughly 10% were seen once. Source: PBMCs, mostly from graft donor cells, taken 180 days after TCRalphabeta/CD19-depleted stem cell transplant. Every receptor here comes from a girl under two years old who had a stem cell transplant for combined immunodeficiency, so the T cells may come from the graft donor. The CDR3 runs from the conserved cysteine through the conserved F or W. Fields, in order: J gene, CDR3 length, D gene, clone size, V gene, CDR3 DNA, CDR3 protein. D genes are given only for firm matches. Clone size, where shown, is once, few, many, or a class for clones that have expanded.

j_call: TRBJ2-7
cdr3_length: 14
d_call: -
clone_size: -
v_call: TRBV10-3
cdr3_nt: TGTGCCATCACCAACACCTTCAGCTCCTACGAGCAGTACTTC
cdr3_aa: CAITNTFSSYEQYF

j_call: TRBJ2-1
cdr3_length: 15
d_call: -
clone_size: -
v_call: TRBV18
cdr3_nt: TGTGCCAGCTCACTGATGGAGAGCTCCTACAATGAGCAGTTCTTC
cdr3_aa: CASSLMESSYNEQFF

j_call: TRBJ1-2
cdr3_length: 15
d_call: TRBD1
clone_size: few
v_call: TRBV4-3
cdr3_nt: TGCGCCAGCAGCAAGACAGGGGCGGCTAACTATGGCTACACCTTC
cdr3_aa: CASSKTGAANYGYTF

j_call: TRBJ2-3
cdr3_length: 17
d_call: -
clone_size: few
v_call: TRBV20-1
cdr3_nt: TGCAGTGCTACAAGATATGGGGGGGCAGGAGTGACAGATACGCAGTATTTT
cdr3_aa: CSATRYGGAGVTDTQYF

j_call: TRBJ2-3
cdr3_length: 12
d_call: -
clone_size: many
v_call: TRBV7-9
cdr3_nt: TGTGCCAGCAGCTTAGCGTCCGATACGCAGTATTTT
cdr3_aa: CASSLASDTQYF

j_call: TRBJ2-3
cdr3_length: 12
d_call: TRBD2
clone_size: -
v_call: TRBV7-2
cdr3_nt: TGTGCCAGCAGCGTACTAGCGGGGGGGCAGTATTTT
cdr3_aa: CASSVLAGGQYF

j_call: TRBJ2-2
cdr3_length: 16
d_call: TRBD1
clone_size: -
v_call: TRBV27
cdr3_nt: TGTGCCAGCAGTCGTCTGGGACAGCCGAACACCGGGGAGCTGTTTTTT
cdr3_aa: CASSRLGQPNTGELFF

j_call: TRBJ2-2
cdr3_length: 15
d_call: -
clone_size: few
v_call: TRBV24-1
cdr3_nt: TGTGCCACCAGTGACCTGGGACAGAACACCGGGGAGCTGTTTTTT
cdr3_aa: CATSDLGQNTGELFF

j_call: TRBJ1-2
cdr3_length: 16
d_call: TRBD1
clone_size: few
v_call: TRBV12-3/TRBV12-4
cdr3_nt: TGTGCCAGCAGTTTCGTTCATGGGACAGAGGTCTATGGCTACACCTTC
cdr3_aa: CASSFVHGTEVYGYTF

j_call: TRBJ2-1
cdr3_length: 16
d_call: TRBD1
clone_size: few
v_call: TRBV24-1
cdr3_nt: TGTGCCACCAGTGATTTGGGGACAGGGGCGTACAATGAGCAGTTCTTC
cdr3_aa: CATSDLGTGAYNEQFF

j_call: TRBJ2-1
cdr3_length: 15
d_call: TRBD2
clone_size: -
v_call: TRBV5-1
cdr3_nt: TGCGCCAGCAGCCCGCATCGCGGGGGGGCCTATGAGCAGTTCTTC
cdr3_aa: CASSPHRGGAYEQFF

j_call: TRBJ2-1
cdr3_length: 17
d_call: TRBD2
clone_size: -
v_call: TRBV20-1
cdr3_nt: TGCAGTGCTAGAGGCGCTAGCGGGCAACACTCCTACAATGAGCAGTTCTTC
cdr3_aa: CSARGASGQHSYNEQFF

j_call: TRBJ2-7
cdr3_length: 15
d_call: -
clone_size: few
v_call: TRBV20-1
cdr3_nt: TGCAGTGCTAGGGGGCTTCGGGAAAGCTCCTACGAGCAGTACTTC
cdr3_aa: CSARGLRESSYEQYF

j_call: TRBJ2-5
cdr3_length: 17
d_call: -
clone_size: few
v_call: TRBV7-2
cdr3_nt: TGTGCCAGCAGCTTCGGAGGACCAGAGGCCCTCGGGGAGACCCAGTACTTC
cdr3_aa: CASSFGGPEALGETQYF

j_call: TRBJ1-1
cdr3_length: 11
d_call: -
clone_size: -
v_call: TRBV20-1
cdr3_nt: TGCAGTGCTAGGGAAGGGGCTGAAGCTTTCTTT
cdr3_aa: CSAREGAEAFF

j_call: TRBJ2-5
cdr3_length: 16
d_call: -
clone_size: few
v_call: TRBV6-5
cdr3_nt: TGTGCCAGCAGTTACTCTACCAATCGGTGGAAAGAGACCCAGTACTTC
cdr3_aa: CASSYSTNRWKETQYF

j_call: TRBJ2-4
cdr3_length: 15
d_call: -
clone_size: -
v_call: TRBV20-1
cdr3_nt: TGCAGTGCTAGAGATTCGGCAATAGCCAAAAACATTCAGTACTTC
cdr3_aa: CSARDSAIAKNIQYF

j_call: TRBJ1-3
cdr3_length: 15
d_call: TRBD1
clone_size: -
v_call: TRBV5-5
cdr3_nt: TGTGCCAGCAGCTTTAGGACAGGGCATGGAAACACCATATATTTT
cdr3_aa: CASSFRTGHGNTIYF

j_call: TRBJ2-2
cdr3_length: 16
d_call: -
clone_size: few
v_call: TRBV5-6
cdr3_nt: TGTGCCAGCAGCTTGGAACAGGGACGTCGCACCGGGGAGCTGTTTTTT
cdr3_aa: CASSLEQGRRTGELFF

j_call: TRBJ2-1
cdr3_length: 16
d_call: -
clone_size: -
v_call: TRBV5-1
cdr3_nt: TGCGCCAGCAGCTCTTTTGATCTGAGCTCCTACAATGAGCAGTTCTTC
cdr3_aa: CASSSFDLSSYNEQFF

j_call: TRBJ2-4
cdr3_length: 14
d_call: -
clone_size: many
v_call: TRBV6-1
cdr3_nt: TGTGCCAGCAGTCGCTCCAAGGCCAAAAACATTCAGTACTTC
cdr3_aa: CASSRSKAKNIQYF

j_call: TRBJ2-7
cdr3_length: 12
d_call: TRBD2
clone_size: few
v_call: TRBV20-1
cdr3_nt: TGCAGTGCTAGGGGGGGGGCCTACGAGCAGTACTTC
cdr3_aa: CSARGGAYEQYF

j_call: TRBJ1-4
cdr3_length: 13
d_call: -
clone_size: -
v_call: TRBV20-1
cdr3_nt: TGCAGTGCTAGATCTGGAGTTGGTGAAAAACTGTTTTTT
cdr3_aa: CSARSGVGEKLFF

j_call: TRBJ1-2
cdr3_length: 12
d_call: -
clone_size: few
v_call: TRBV20-1
cdr3_nt: TGCAGTGCAATGGACTGGCCTAGGGGCTACACCTTC
cdr3_aa: CSAMDWPRGYTF

j_call: TRBJ2-7
cdr3_length: 11
d_call: -
clone_size: few
v_call: TRBV12-3/TRBV12-4
cdr3_nt: TGTGCCAGCAGCCACGGTTCCGAGCAGTACTTC
cdr3_aa: CASSHGSEQYF

j_call: TRBJ1-2
cdr3_length: 13
d_call: -
clone_size: many
v_call: TRBV5-6
cdr3_nt: TGTGCCAGCAGCTTGGCGGGGGTCGATGGCTACACCTTC
cdr3_aa: CASSLAGVDGYTF

j_call: TRBJ2-7
cdr3_length: 16
d_call: TRBD2
clone_size: -
v_call: TRBV10-3
cdr3_nt: TGTGCCATCAGTGAGGGTGGGACTAGCGGACCCTACGAGCAGTACTTC
cdr3_aa: CAISEGGTSGPYEQYF

j_call: TRBJ1-5
cdr3_length: 15
d_call: -
clone_size: few
v_call: TRBV5-5
cdr3_nt: TGTGCCAGCAGCTTGGCGATGGGGACGGGGCAGCCCCAGCATTTT
cdr3_aa: CASSLAMGTGQPQHF

j_call: TRBJ2-3
cdr3_length: 15
d_call: -
clone_size: -
v_call: TRBV20-1
cdr3_nt: TGCAGTGCTAGAGTGCTATGGGAGGCCACAGATACGCAGTATTTT
cdr3_aa: CSARVLWEATDTQYF

j_call: TRBJ1-6
cdr3_length: 16
d_call: TRBD1
clone_size: medium-sized
v_call: TRBV5-6
cdr3_nt: TGTGCCAGCAGCTTCGTCGGACAGGGATATAATTCACCCCTCCACTTT
cdr3_aa: CASSFVGQGYNSPLHF

j_call: TRBJ2-1
cdr3_length: 15
d_call: -
clone_size: few
v_call: TRBV28
cdr3_nt: TGTGCCAGCAGTTTTATGGGCCCGCTTGTGCATGAGCAGTTCTTC
cdr3_aa: CASSFMGPLVHEQFF

j_call: TRBJ2-3
cdr3_length: 15
d_call: TRBD2
clone_size: -
v_call: TRBV5-4
cdr3_nt: TGTGCCAGCAGCTTAGCGGGGGGGCTGGCAGATACGCAGTATTTT
cdr3_aa: CASSLAGGLADTQYF

j_call: TRBJ2-7
cdr3_length: 15
d_call: -
clone_size: few
v_call: TRBV7-7
cdr3_nt: TGTGCCAGCAGCCCCAAGGGGGACGGTCTCTCCGAGCAGTACTTC
cdr3_aa: CASSPKGDGLSEQYF

j_call: TRBJ2-1
cdr3_length: 17
d_call: -
clone_size: few
v_call: TRBV12-3/TRBV12-4
cdr3_nt: TGTGCCAGCAGTAGACATACCCCCCCGAGCTCCTACAATGAGCAGTTCTTC
cdr3_aa: CASSRHTPPSSYNEQFF

j_call: TRBJ2-5
cdr3_length: 15
d_call: TRBD2
clone_size: -
v_call: TRBV5-4
cdr3_nt: TGTGCCAGCAGCTTGGCAGGGACTAGGGAAGAGACCCAGTACTTC
cdr3_aa: CASSLAGTREETQYF

j_call: TRBJ2-2
cdr3_length: 14
d_call: -
clone_size: -
v_call: TRBV10-3
cdr3_nt: TGTGCCATCAGTATCGACCCAAACACCGGGGAGCTGTTTTTT
cdr3_aa: CAISIDPNTGELFF

j_call: TRBJ2-5
cdr3_length: 18
d_call: TRBD2
clone_size: few
v_call: TRBV27
cdr3_nt: TGTGCCAGCAGTCCCCTCGGCCTAGCGGGAGGGCCCATAAAGACCCAGTACTTC
cdr3_aa: CASSPLGLAGGPIKTQYF

j_call: TRBJ2-7
cdr3_length: 18
d_call: -
clone_size: few
v_call: TRBV11-2
cdr3_nt: TGTGCCAGCAGCCTATCATTAGGGGCGGACGGACTCGCCTACGAGCAGTACTTC
cdr3_aa: CASSLSLGADGLAYEQYF

j_call: TRBJ2-1
cdr3_length: 17
d_call: TRBD2
clone_size: -
v_call: TRBV15
cdr3_nt: TGTGCCACCAGCAGAGATCCTAGCGGGACCTTCTACAATGAGCAGTTCTTC
cdr3_aa: CATSRDPSGTFYNEQFF

j_call: TRBJ2-7
cdr3_length: 14
d_call: -
clone_size: -
v_call: TRBV4-3
cdr3_nt: TGCGCCAGCAGCCAAGAAGGCAACTCCTACGAGCAGTACTTC
cdr3_aa: CASSQEGNSYEQYF

j_call: TRBJ1-5
cdr3_length: 14
d_call: -
clone_size: -
v_call: TRBV20-1
cdr3_nt: TGCAGTGCTAGAGATCGCAGGAGTAATCAGCCCCAGCATTTT
cdr3_aa: CSARDRRSNQPQHF